This TCR beta chain derives from a study of graft-versus-host responses after intestinal transplantation. Concerning this clone: Antigen: not known.

The assay was immunoSEQ multiplex PCR, and TCRdb's table has in-frame clones only and misses some. The repertoire consists of some 110,000 clones, with more than 85% occurring once and the leading ten covering approximately 1%. Sample: unstimulated CD4+ T cells sorted from spleen or lymph node cells, taken before intestinal transplant. This TCR was recovered from a human donor who received an intestinal transplant.

Here the CDR3 reads CASSLGVGLETGEQYF. The CDR3 coding sequence is TGTGCCAGCAGCCTAGGGGTCGGACTAGAGACGGGGGAGCAGTACTTC. The chain is built from TRBV7-9 and TRBJ2-7; the match to TRBD2 covers 7 bases. The CDR3 spans 16 residues. Trimming removed 5 bases from V and 7 bases from J; junction bases left unmatched: 17. Germline CDR1 is SEHNR and CDR2 is FQNEAQ (reference sequence).